At least ten counts were recorded for the clone carrying this T cell receptor (beta chain). What it binds is unknown. These data belong to a study of T cells in Graves' hyperthyroidism and ophthalmopathy. Study-wide results and caveats: A 13 V-J signature model discriminated ophthalmopathy versus stable hyperthyroidism. The blood repertoire included most of the expanded thyroid clonotypes above 0.001.

Under 3 months was the duration of disease in ophthalmopathy patients, who also had a Clinical Activity Score of at least 3 and a NOSPECS grade of at least 4. Exclusion of a patient resulted from uncontrolled infection, other autoimmune disease, pregnancy or lactation. It was RNA transcripts that yielded the amplified TCR beta CDR3 regions. Initially, a first-round RT-PCR of the TCR CDR3 employed the HTBI primer set. TCRdb ran MiXCR on the multiplex PCR reads and lists one entry per CDR3 protein. The sample holds 500,000 to 750,000 distinct CDR3 sequences; 12% to 15% are singletons and the top ten take roughly 7%. Germline loops: CDR1 SGHNT, CDR2 YYREEE (reference sequence). The CDR3 contains 16 residues. V lost 2 bases and J 0 bases, leaving 11 bases between the germline ends.

This clonotype was obtained from a woman aged 18 to 35 with Graves' ophthalmopathy. The chain combines TRBV5-4 with TRBJ1-4, with D possibly matching TRBD1 (5 bases). Sequencing used blood. The CDR3 here is CASSFRQGATNEKLFF. The CDR3 nucleotides read TGTGCCAGCAGCTTTCGGCAGGGCGCAACTAATGAAAAACTGTTTTTT.